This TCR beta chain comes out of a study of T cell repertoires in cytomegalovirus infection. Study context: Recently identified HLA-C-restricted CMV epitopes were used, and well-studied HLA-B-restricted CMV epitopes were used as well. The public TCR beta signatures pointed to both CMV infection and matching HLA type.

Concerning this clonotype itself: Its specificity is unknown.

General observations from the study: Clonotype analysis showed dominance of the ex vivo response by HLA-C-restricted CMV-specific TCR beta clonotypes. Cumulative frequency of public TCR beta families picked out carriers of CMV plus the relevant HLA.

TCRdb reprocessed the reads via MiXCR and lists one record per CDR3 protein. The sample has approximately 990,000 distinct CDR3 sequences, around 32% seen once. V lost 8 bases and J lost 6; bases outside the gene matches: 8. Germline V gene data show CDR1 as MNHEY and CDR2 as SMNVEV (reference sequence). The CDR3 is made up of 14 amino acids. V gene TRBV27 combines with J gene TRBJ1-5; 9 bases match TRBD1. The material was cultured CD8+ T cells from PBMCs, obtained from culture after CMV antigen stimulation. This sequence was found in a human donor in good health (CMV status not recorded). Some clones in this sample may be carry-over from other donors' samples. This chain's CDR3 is CASGTGRTGQPQHF. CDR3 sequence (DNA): TGTGCCAGCGGGACAGGGAGGACGGGTCAGCCCCAGCATTTT.